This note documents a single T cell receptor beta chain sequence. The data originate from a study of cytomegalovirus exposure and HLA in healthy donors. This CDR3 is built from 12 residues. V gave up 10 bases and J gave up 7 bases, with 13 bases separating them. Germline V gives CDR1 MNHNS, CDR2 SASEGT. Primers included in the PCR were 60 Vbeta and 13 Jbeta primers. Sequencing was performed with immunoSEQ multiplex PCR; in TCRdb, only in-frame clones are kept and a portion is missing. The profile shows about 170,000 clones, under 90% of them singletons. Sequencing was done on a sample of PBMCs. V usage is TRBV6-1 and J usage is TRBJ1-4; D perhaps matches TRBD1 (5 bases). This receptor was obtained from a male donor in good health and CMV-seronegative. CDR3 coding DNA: TGTGCCACACGGGGGGTGCTTGAAAAACTGTTTTTT. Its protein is CATRGVLEKLFF.